This TCR beta chain was sequenced in a study of PD-L1 blockade in urothelial cancer. Time point noted: pretreatment peripheral blood. Sequencing used immunoSEQ multiplex PCR; TCRdb keeps in-frame clones, though not all of them. Of about 87,000 clones listed, roughly 84% are singletons. Germline CDR1 and CDR2: SGHDT and YYEEEE. Trimming pared 7 bases from V and 8 bases from J, leaving 9 bases between. This CDR3 contains 10 residues. The V and J genes are TRBV5-6 and TRBJ1-2; no firm D call. The TCR comes from a man aged 55 to 69 with urothelial cancer. The material was PBMCs, obtained around atezolizumab (anti-PD-L1) treatment. CDR3 sequence: CASLGKGYTF. CDR3 coding DNA: TGTGCCAGCCTGGGCAAGGGCTACACCTTC.